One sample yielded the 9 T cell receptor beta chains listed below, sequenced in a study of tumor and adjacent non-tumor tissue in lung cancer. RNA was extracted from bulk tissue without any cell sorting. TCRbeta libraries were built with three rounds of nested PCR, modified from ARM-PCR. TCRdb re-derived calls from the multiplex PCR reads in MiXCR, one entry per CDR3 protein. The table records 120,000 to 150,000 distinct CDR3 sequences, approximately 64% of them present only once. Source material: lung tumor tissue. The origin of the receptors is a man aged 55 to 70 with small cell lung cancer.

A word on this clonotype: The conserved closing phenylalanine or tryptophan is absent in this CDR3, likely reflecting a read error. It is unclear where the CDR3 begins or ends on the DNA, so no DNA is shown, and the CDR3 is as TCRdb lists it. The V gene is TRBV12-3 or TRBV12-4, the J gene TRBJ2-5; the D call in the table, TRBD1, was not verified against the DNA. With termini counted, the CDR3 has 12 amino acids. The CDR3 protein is CASSTPGETQYS.

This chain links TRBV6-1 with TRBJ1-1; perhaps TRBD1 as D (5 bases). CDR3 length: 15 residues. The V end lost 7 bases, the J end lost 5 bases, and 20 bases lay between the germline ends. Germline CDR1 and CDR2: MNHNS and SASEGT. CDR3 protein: CASTHMGVWSTEAFF. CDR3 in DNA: TGTGCCAGCACCCATATGGGGGTTTGGAGTACTGAAGCTTTCTTT.

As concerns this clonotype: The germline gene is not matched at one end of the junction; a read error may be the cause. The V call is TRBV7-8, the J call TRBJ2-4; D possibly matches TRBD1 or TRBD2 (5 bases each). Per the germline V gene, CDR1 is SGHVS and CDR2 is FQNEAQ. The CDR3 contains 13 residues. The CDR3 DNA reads TGTGCCAGCAGCTTAGACAGGAGGAACACTCAGTACTTC. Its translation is CASSLDRRNTQYF.

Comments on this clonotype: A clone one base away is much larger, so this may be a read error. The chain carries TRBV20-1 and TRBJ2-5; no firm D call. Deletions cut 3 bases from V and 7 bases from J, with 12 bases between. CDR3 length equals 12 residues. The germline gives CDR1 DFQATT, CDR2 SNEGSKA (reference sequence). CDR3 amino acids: CSASLATGTQYF. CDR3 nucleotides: TGCAGTGCTAGTCTTGCAACCGGGACCCAGTACTTC.

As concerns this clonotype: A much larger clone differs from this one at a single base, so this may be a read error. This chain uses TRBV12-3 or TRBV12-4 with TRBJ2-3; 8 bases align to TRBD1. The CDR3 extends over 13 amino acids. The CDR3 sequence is CASRRTGTDMQYF. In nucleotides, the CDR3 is TGTGCCAGCAGGAGGACAGGGACAGATATGCAGTATTTT.

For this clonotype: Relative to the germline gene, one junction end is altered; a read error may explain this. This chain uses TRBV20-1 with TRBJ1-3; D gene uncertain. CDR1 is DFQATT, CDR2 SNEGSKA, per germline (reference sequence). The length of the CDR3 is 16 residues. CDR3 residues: CSVRDPGQPFGNTIYF. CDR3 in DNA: TGCAGTGTTAGAGATCCGGGTCAGCCCTTCGGAAACACCATATATTTT.

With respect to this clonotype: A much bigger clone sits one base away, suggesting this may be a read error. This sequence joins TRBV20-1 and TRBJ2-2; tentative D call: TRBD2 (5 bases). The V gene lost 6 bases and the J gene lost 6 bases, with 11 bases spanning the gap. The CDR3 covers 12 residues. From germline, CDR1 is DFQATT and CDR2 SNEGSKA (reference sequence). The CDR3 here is CSAKREPGELFF. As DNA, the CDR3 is TGCAGTGCCAAAAGGGAGCCCGGGGAGCTGTTTTTT.

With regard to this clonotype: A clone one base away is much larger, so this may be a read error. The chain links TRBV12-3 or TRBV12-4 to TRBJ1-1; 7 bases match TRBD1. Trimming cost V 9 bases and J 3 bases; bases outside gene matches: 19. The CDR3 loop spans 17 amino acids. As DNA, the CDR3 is TGTGCCAGAAGATCCAGCATCCCGACAGGGAGGGACACTGAAGCTTTCTTT. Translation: CARRSSIPTGRDTEAFF.

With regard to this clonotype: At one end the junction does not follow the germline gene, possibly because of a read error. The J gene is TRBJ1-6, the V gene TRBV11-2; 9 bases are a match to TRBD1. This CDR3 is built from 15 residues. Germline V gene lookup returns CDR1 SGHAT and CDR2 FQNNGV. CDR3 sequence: CASSIGTGCNSPLHF. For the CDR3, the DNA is TGTGCCAGCAGCATCGGGACAGGGTGTAATTCGCCCCTCCACTTT. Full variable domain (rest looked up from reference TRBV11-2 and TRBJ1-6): EAGVAQSPRYKIIEKRQSVAFWCNPISGHATLYWYQQILGQGPKLLIQFQNNGVVDDSQLPKDRFSAERLKGVDSTLKIQPAKLEDSAVYLCASSIGTGCNSPLHFGNGTRLTVT.